This is a list of T cell receptor beta chains from one sample in a study of T cells in Graves' hyperthyroidism and ophthalmopathy. Via MiXCR, TCRdb re-called the multiplex PCR reads, giving one row per CDR3 protein. Of more than 300,000 distinct CDR3 sequences in the sample, roughly 13% were seen once. Sample: blood. The origin of the receptors is a woman in her thirties with Graves' hyperthyroidism. CDR3s include the opening cysteine and the closing phenylalanine or tryptophan. D genes are given only for firm matches. The size of a clone is reported for some rows only, either as once, few or many, or as a class for expanded clones.

d_call: -; v_call: TRBV19; cdr3_length: 16; j_call: TRBJ2-5; clone_size: few; cdr3_nt: TGTGCCAGTAGTATCAACACAGGGAGGGGGCAAGAGACCCAGTACTTC; cdr3_aa: CASSINTGRGQETQYF
d_call: TRBD2; v_call: TRBV4-2; cdr3_length: 13; j_call: TRBJ2-1; clone_size: -; cdr3_nt: TGTGCCAGCAGCCAGGAACTAGCGCTCGAGCAGTTCTTC; cdr3_aa: CASSQELALEQFF
d_call: -; v_call: TRBV14; cdr3_length: 13; j_call: TRBJ1-1; clone_size: many; cdr3_nt: TGTGCCAGCAGCTCATTTAGGAACACTGAAGCTTTCTTT; cdr3_aa: CASSSFRNTEAFF
d_call: -; v_call: TRBV5-4; cdr3_length: 14; j_call: TRBJ2-3; clone_size: many; cdr3_nt: TGTGCCAGCAGCTGGGGGGGGGGCGCAGATACGCAGTATTTT; cdr3_aa: CASSWGGGADTQYF
d_call: -; v_call: TRBV25-1; cdr3_length: 13; j_call: TRBJ1-1; clone_size: few; cdr3_nt: TGTGCCAGCGAGAAATTCCCGAACACTGAAGCTTTCTTT; cdr3_aa: CASEKFPNTEAFF
d_call: TRBD1; v_call: TRBV20-1; cdr3_length: 16; j_call: TRBJ1-2; clone_size: few; cdr3_nt: TGCAGTGCTCCTTCCACCTTGACAGGGAGTGCCTCTGGCTACACCTTC; cdr3_aa: CSAPSTLTGSASGYTF
d_call: TRBD2; v_call: TRBV2; cdr3_length: 18; j_call: TRBJ2-5; clone_size: many; cdr3_nt: TGTGCCAGCAGTTCCCCCGGGACTAGCGGGAGGAGTAAAGAGACCCAGTACTTC; cdr3_aa: CASSSPGTSGRSKETQYF
d_call: TRBD2; v_call: TRBV11-2; cdr3_length: 15; j_call: TRBJ2-1; clone_size: many; cdr3_nt: TGTGCCAGCAGCTCCGGGACTAGCGGGACCCATGAGCAGTTCTTC; cdr3_aa: CASSSGTSGTHEQFF
d_call: -; v_call: TRBV7-2; cdr3_length: 16; j_call: TRBJ2-1; clone_size: -; cdr3_nt: TGTGCCAGCAGCTTATCCTCCTCCTCGAACCACAATGAGCAGTTCTTC; cdr3_aa: CASSLSSSSNHNEQFF
d_call: TRBD1; v_call: TRBV7-8; cdr3_length: 16; j_call: TRBJ1-1; clone_size: many; cdr3_nt: TGTGCCAGCAGCCCCCGGACAGGGTTCATGAACACTGAAGCTTTCTTT; cdr3_aa: CASSPRTGFMNTEAFF
d_call: TRBD1; v_call: TRBV7-9; cdr3_length: 16; j_call: TRBJ2-7; clone_size: few; cdr3_nt: TGTGCCAGCAGCTTAGGGAAAACCGGGACAGCTGTTGAGCGGTACTTC; cdr3_aa: CASSLGKTGTAVERYF
d_call: -; v_call: TRBV5-1; cdr3_length: 15; j_call: TRBJ1-5; clone_size: few; cdr3_nt: TGCGCCAGCAGCTTATATGGGGATAGCAATCAGCCCCAGCATTTT; cdr3_aa: CASSLYGDSNQPQHF
d_call: TRBD2; v_call: TRBV11-2; cdr3_length: 14; j_call: TRBJ2-5; clone_size: many; cdr3_nt: TGTGCCAGCAGCGGACTAGCGGGAGTCGAGACCCAGTACTTC; cdr3_aa: CASSGLAGVETQYF
d_call: -; v_call: TRBV6-1; cdr3_length: 14; j_call: TRBJ1-1; clone_size: many; cdr3_nt: TGTGCCAGCAGTAGGAGGCCTTTGAACACTGAAGCTTTCTTT; cdr3_aa: CASSRRPLNTEAFF
d_call: -; v_call: TRBV4-1; cdr3_length: 15; j_call: TRBJ2-1; clone_size: -; cdr3_nt: TGCGCCACCAGGATGGGGGAGACGGCCTACAATGAGCAGTTCTTC; cdr3_aa: CATRMGETAYNEQFF
d_call: -; v_call: TRBV19; cdr3_length: 14; j_call: TRBJ1-1; clone_size: -; cdr3_nt: TGTGCCAGTACCCCGAGGGGTTTGAACACTGAAGCTTTCTTT; cdr3_aa: CASTPRGLNTEAFF
d_call: -; v_call: TRBV12-3/TRBV12-4; cdr3_length: 14; j_call: TRBJ1-5; clone_size: -; cdr3_nt: TGTGCCAGCAGTTCGTCATCAGTTAATCAGCCCCAGCATTTT; cdr3_aa: CASSSSSVNQPQHF
d_call: TRBD1; v_call: TRBV6-7; cdr3_length: 14; j_call: TRBJ1-2; clone_size: few; cdr3_nt: TGTGCCAGCATCACGACAGGGCCCCTCTATGGCTACACCTTC; cdr3_aa: CASITTGPLYGYTF
d_call: TRBD1; v_call: TRBV6-4; cdr3_length: 14; j_call: TRBJ2-2; clone_size: few; cdr3_nt: TGTGCCAGCAAGGAGACAGGGGAAAGCGGGGAGCTGTTTTTT; cdr3_aa: CASKETGESGELFF
d_call: TRBD2; v_call: TRBV6-1; cdr3_length: 16; j_call: TRBJ2-2; clone_size: -; cdr3_nt: TGTGCCAGCAGTCCGTTAGCGGGAGGGCATAACGGGGAGCTGTTTTTT; cdr3_aa: CASSPLAGGHNGELFF
d_call: -; v_call: TRBV12-3/TRBV12-4; cdr3_length: 13; j_call: TRBJ2-2; clone_size: -; cdr3_nt: TGTGCCAGCAGTTTATGGAAGACCGGGGAGCTGTTTTTT; cdr3_aa: CASSLWKTGELFF
d_call: TRBD2; v_call: TRBV6-2/TRBV6-3; cdr3_length: 15; j_call: TRBJ2-1; clone_size: -; cdr3_nt: TGTGCCAGCAGTTATCTTCTAGCGGGAGTTGGTGAGCAGTTCTTC; cdr3_aa: CASSYLLAGVGEQFF
d_call: -; v_call: TRBV18; cdr3_length: 18; j_call: TRBJ2-6; clone_size: few; cdr3_nt: TGTGCCAGCTCACCAGTCGTCGGCACTTTCGCCGGGGCCAACGTCCTGACTTTC; cdr3_aa: CASSPVVGTFAGANVLTF
d_call: -; v_call: TRBV28; cdr3_length: 15; j_call: TRBJ1-3; clone_size: many; cdr3_nt: TGTGCCAGCACCGACCCCGGGACACTACGAAACACCATATATTTT; cdr3_aa: CASTDPGTLRNTIYF
d_call: -; v_call: TRBV7-2; cdr3_length: 15; j_call: TRBJ1-1; clone_size: many; cdr3_nt: TGTGCCAGCAGCTTAGCGCAGGGCTTAAGCGCTGAAGCTTTCTTT; cdr3_aa: CASSLAQGLSAEAFF
d_call: -; v_call: TRBV14; cdr3_length: 16; j_call: TRBJ2-3; clone_size: few; cdr3_nt: TGTGCCAGCAGCCAAGAGCCTGACAGCAGCACAGATACGCAGTATTTT; cdr3_aa: CASSQEPDSSTDTQYF
d_call: -; v_call: TRBV6-2/TRBV6-3; cdr3_length: 14; j_call: TRBJ2-5; clone_size: many; cdr3_nt: TGTGCCAGCAGGCCCACTCTGGCTAGCGAGACCCAGTACTTC; cdr3_aa: CASRPTLASETQYF
d_call: -; v_call: TRBV6-2/TRBV6-3; cdr3_length: 14; j_call: TRBJ2-3; clone_size: few; cdr3_nt: TGTGCCAGCACTGGGGGGCGCTTCACAGATACGCAGTATTTT; cdr3_aa: CASTGGRFTDTQYF
d_call: -; v_call: TRBV12-3/TRBV12-4; cdr3_length: 12; j_call: TRBJ2-5; clone_size: many; cdr3_nt: TGTGCCAGCAGCCCAGGACTAGAGACCCAGTACTTC; cdr3_aa: CASSPGLETQYF
d_call: TRBD1; v_call: TRBV27; cdr3_length: 15; j_call: TRBJ1-1; clone_size: -; cdr3_nt: TGTGCCAGCAGTTCAACACAGGGGATGTACACTGAAGCTTTCTTT; cdr3_aa: CASSSTQGMYTEAFF
d_call: TRBD2; v_call: TRBV7-9; cdr3_length: 16; j_call: TRBJ2-7; clone_size: -; cdr3_nt: TGTGCCAGCAGCTTAGAGGCTAGCGGGAGTAGGTACGAGCAGTACTTC; cdr3_aa: CASSLEASGSRYEQYF
d_call: -; v_call: TRBV9; cdr3_length: 14; j_call: TRBJ1-6; clone_size: -; cdr3_nt: TGTGCCAGCAGCGTCAACCCTTCCGATTCACCCCTCCACTTT; cdr3_aa: CASSVNPSDSPLHF
d_call: -; v_call: TRBV20-1; cdr3_length: 13; j_call: TRBJ2-2; clone_size: -; cdr3_nt: TGCAGTGCTAGATCTCTCTACACCGGGGAGCTGTTTTTT; cdr3_aa: CSARSLYTGELFF
d_call: -; v_call: TRBV12-5; cdr3_length: 16; j_call: TRBJ2-7; clone_size: few; cdr3_nt: TGTGCTAGTGGGCCTCTTGCCGAGGGGCGCTCCTACGAGCAGTACTTC; cdr3_aa: CASGPLAEGRSYEQYF
d_call: -; v_call: TRBV7-3; cdr3_length: 14; j_call: TRBJ1-1; clone_size: many; cdr3_nt: TGTGCCAGCAGGGTTGACAGCTTGAACACTGAAGCTTTCTTT; cdr3_aa: CASRVDSLNTEAFF
d_call: -; v_call: TRBV11-2; cdr3_length: 14; j_call: TRBJ2-1; clone_size: few; cdr3_nt: TGTGCCAGCAGCTTACCCCGACCAGAGAATGAGCAGTTCTTC; cdr3_aa: CASSLPRPENEQFF
d_call: -; v_call: TRBV3-1; cdr3_length: 14; j_call: TRBJ2-7; clone_size: many; cdr3_nt: TGTGCCAGCAGCCAAGTTAGCAGAGCCTACGAGCAGTACTTC; cdr3_aa: CASSQVSRAYEQYF
d_call: TRBD1; v_call: TRBV19; cdr3_length: 15; j_call: TRBJ2-5; clone_size: many; cdr3_nt: TGTGCCAGTAGTATAGGGACAGGGCAGGCGGAGACCCAGTACTTC; cdr3_aa: CASSIGTGQAETQYF
d_call: -; v_call: TRBV7-8; cdr3_length: 12; j_call: TRBJ1-5; clone_size: many; cdr3_nt: TGTGCCAGCAGCTTAAGTACTCAGCCCCAGCATTTT; cdr3_aa: CASSLSTQPQHF
d_call: -; v_call: TRBV6-1; cdr3_length: 13; j_call: TRBJ1-2; clone_size: many; cdr3_nt: TGTGCCTCCAGGGACACTGACTTTTATGGCTACACCTTC; cdr3_aa: CASRDTDFYGYTF
d_call: TRBD1; v_call: TRBV20-1; cdr3_length: 13; j_call: TRBJ2-5; clone_size: few; cdr3_nt: TGCAGTGCTACTAGGACAGGTCAAGAGACCCAGTACTTC; cdr3_aa: CSATRTGQETQYF
d_call: -; v_call: TRBV3-1; cdr3_length: 16; j_call: TRBJ2-1; clone_size: -; cdr3_nt: TGTGCCAGCAGCCAAGATCCTCTAGGCCCAGGGAATGAGCAGTTCTTC; cdr3_aa: CASSQDPLGPGNEQFF